These T cell receptor beta chains were read from a single sample in a study of cytomegalovirus exposure and HLA in healthy donors. Sequencing was performed with immunoSEQ multiplex PCR; in TCRdb, only in-frame clones are kept and a portion is missing. Among roughly 96,000 clones, approximately 74% were seen once, and the ten largest hold 14%. Material for sequencing was PBMCs. Every receptor here comes from a woman in her sixties or seventies in good health and CMV-seropositive. Both conserved end residues are part of each CDR3. D genes are given only for firm matches. Clone size appears in some rows only: once, few, many, or a class for an expanded clone.

>TRBV10-1|TRBJ2-7|TRBD1|.
TGCGCCAGCAGTGGACAGGGTGGCGAGCAGTACTTC
CASSGQGGEQYF
>TRBV5-1|TRBJ2-1|TRBD2|.
TGCGCCAGCAGCTTATTACTAGCGGAGATCTACAATGAGCAGTTCTTC
CASSLLLAEIYNEQFF
>TRBV18|TRBJ2-6|.|.
TGTGCCAGCTCACTCTCCAGGACTACTGGGGCCAACGTCCTGACTTTC
CASSLSRTTGANVLTF
>TRBV7-2|TRBJ2-1|TRBD2|.
TGTGCCAGCAGCTCCGGGACTAGCGGAAGCTCCTACAATGAGCAGTTCTTC
CASSSGTSGSSYNEQFF
>TRBV7-2|TRBJ2-7|TRBD2|.
TGTGCCAGCAGCTTGAAGCCGCCTAGCGGGAGTAAGCCCTCCTACGAGCAGTACTTC
CASSLKPPSGSKPSYEQYF
>TRBV5-1|TRBJ2-5|.|.
TGCGCCAGCAGCTTGTCGGCACGACAGTTCCAAGAGACCCAGTACTTC
CASSLSARQFQETQYF
>TRBV29-1|TRBJ1-5|TRBD1|.
TGCAGCGTACAGGGGTCCAATCAGCCCCAGCATTTT
CSVQGSNQPQHF
>TRBV9|TRBJ2-1|TRBD2|.
TGTGCCAGCAGCGTAACGAGCGGGGGACCCGAGGATGAGCAGTTCTTC
CASSVTSGGPEDEQFF
>TRBV30|TRBJ1-1|TRBD1|.
TGTGCTTACGCAGGGGGCATGACTGAAGCTTTCTTT
CAYAGGMTEAFF
>TRBV5-6|TRBJ2-5|TRBD1|.
TGTGCCAGCAGCCCCGCAGGGGGCCAAGAGACCCAGTACTTC
CASSPAGGQETQYF
>TRBV2|TRBJ2-4|TRBD1|.
TGTGCCAGCAGTGAGACACAGGGGTCAGCCAAAAACATTCAGTACTTC
CASSETQGSAKNIQYF
>TRBV7-3|TRBJ2-7|TRBD1|.
TGTGCCAGCAGCTTAACCGGGACAGCCGAGCAGTACTTC
CASSLTGTAEQYF
>TRBV13|TRBJ2-1|.|.
TGTGCCAGCAGTCCGCGCCCAGCCCTTAGCGGCCGCCGCCCACATGAGCAGTTCTTC
CASSPRPALSGRRPHEQFF
>TRBV9|TRBJ2-3|.|.
TGTGCCAGCAGCGTAGAAGGGGGACCCCCAAACACAGATACGCAGTATTTT
CASSVEGGPPNTDTQYF
>TRBV29-1|TRBJ1-2|.|few
TGCAGCGTTGAGCTAGATGGTGGCTACACCTTC
CSVELDGGYTF
>TRBV11-2|TRBJ2-2|TRBD2|.
TGTGCCAGCGGAAAGACCTTAGCGGGCTCAGGGGGGGAGCTGTTTTTT
CASGKTLAGSGGELFF
>TRBV2|TRBJ2-3|.|.
TGTGCCTCGACCGGACAGAGGAGCACAGATACGCAGTATTTT
CASTGQRSTDTQYF
>TRBV7-9|TRBJ2-7|.|.
TGTGCCAGCAGTCAGGACACCACCTACGAGCAGTACTTC
CASSQDTTYEQYF
>TRBV2|TRBJ2-1|TRBD2|.
TGTGCCAGCAGTGAACTAGCGGGAGTCAATGAGCAGTTCTTC
CASSELAGVNEQFF
>TRBV14|TRBJ2-3|TRBD1|.
TGTGCCAGCAGCCAAGATACGGGACAGGGGAGCACAGATACGCAGTATTTT
CASSQDTGQGSTDTQYF
>TRBV28|TRBJ2-7|.|.
TGTGCCAGCAGCACGTACAGGAGCTCCTACGAGCAGTACTTC
CASSTYRSSYEQYF
>TRBV7-2|TRBJ1-5|.|.
TGTGCCAGCAGCTTAGCCGTAAATCAGCCCCAGCATTTT
CASSLAVNQPQHF
>TRBV5-6|TRBJ1-1|TRBD1|few
TGTGCCAGCAGTCACCTACAGAGGGCGAGGGGGCCGTTTGAAGCTTTCTTT
CASSHLQRARGPFEAFF
>TRBV6-1|TRBJ1-1|TRBD1|.
TGTGCCACCGACAGGGGGCAGGACACTGAAGCTTTCTTT
CATDRGQDTEAFF
>TRBV15|TRBJ2-3|.|few
TGTGCCACCAGCAGAGGACAGGTCGATACGCAGTATTTT
CATSRGQVDTQYF
>TRBV30|TRBJ2-1|.|.
TGTGCCTGGATCCCGGGGGACTCCTACAATGAGCAGTTCTTC
CAWIPGDSYNEQFF
>TRBV2|TRBJ2-1|TRBD2|.
TGTGCCAGCAGTGGACTAGCCCCGGGCAATGAGCAGTTCTTC
CASSGLAPGNEQFF
>TRBV9|TRBJ1-1|TRBD1|.
TGTGCCAGCAGCGTAGGACAGGGGGCATATTCAGCTTTCTTT
CASSVGQGAYSAFF
>TRBV14|TRBJ2-7|TRBD2|.
TGTGCCAGCAGTCTAGCGGGAGGCGAGCAGTACTTC
CASSLAGGEQYF
>TRBV11-2|TRBJ2-4|TRBD2|few
TGTGCCAGCAGCTTCCCTAGCGGGGGGGCGAGGGCCAAAAACATTCAGTACTTC
CASSFPSGGARAKNIQYF
>TRBV4-1|TRBJ2-1|.|.
TGCGCCAGCAGCCAAGATGGACAGTCCTACAATGAGCAGTTCTTC
CASSQDGQSYNEQFF
>TRBV14|TRBJ2-7|TRBD1|.
TGTGCCAGCAGTACACAGGGGGCTACCGAGCAGTACTTC
CASSTQGATEQYF
>TRBV4-1|TRBJ2-7|.|.
TGCGCCAGCAGCCAGTTCCAGGGCTACGAGCAGTACTTC
CASSQFQGYEQYF
>TRBV7-6|TRBJ2-7|TRBD1|.
TGTGCCAGCAGCCCTCAGACAGGGGCTTTCTACGAGCAGTACTTC
CASSPQTGAFYEQYF
>TRBV10-2|TRBJ2-1|TRBD1|.
TGCGCCAGCAGTGAGTGGACAGGGTGGAACAATGAGCAGTTCTTC
CASSEWTGWNNEQFF
>TRBV9|TRBJ2-2|.|.
TGTGCCAGCAGCCACAACCGGGACTTTATAAACACCGGGGAGCTGTTTTTT
CASSHNRDFINTGELFF
>TRBV29-1|TRBJ2-7|.|.
TGCAGCGCCGCCTCCCGGGACACCTACGAGCAGTACTTC
CSAASRDTYEQYF
>TRBV18|TRBJ1-1|.|.
TGTGCCAGCTCACCAATGGCGGGGGCCAACACTGAAGCTTTCTTT
CASSPMAGANTEAFF
>TRBV4-1|TRBJ2-2|TRBD2|few
TGCGCCAGCGGGGGGGGGAGAAGGACCGGGGAGCTGTTTTTT
CASGGGRRTGELFF
>TRBV7-2|TRBJ2-5|.|.
TGTGCCAGCAGCTTAGTTGCGGAGACCCAGTACTTC
CASSLVAETQYF
>TRBV18|TRBJ1-6|.|.
TGTGCCAGCTCACCAGGTGAGGTCTCACCCCTCCACTTT
CASSPGEVSPLHF
>TRBV15|TRBJ2-2|TRBD1|.
TGTGCCACGACACAGGGGTTGGTAACCGGGGAGCTGTTTTTT
CATTQGLVTGELFF
>TRBV6-5|TRBJ2-3|.|few
TGTGCCAGCAGTTATTCAGACACAGATACGCAGTATTTT
CASSYSDTDTQYF